Shown below are 13 T cell receptor beta chains from a single sample sequenced in a study of blood T cell repertoires in COVID-19. Libraries were prepared by immunoSEQ multiplex PCR; TCRdb keeps only in-frame clonotypes and omits some of them. The table lists around 260,000 clones, about 89% of them singletons. Sequencing was done on a sample of peripheral blood. Receptor source: a woman between 35 and 50 years old who had recovered from COVID-19.

The CDR3 region has the DNA TGTGCCAGCAGTTACACAGGGGGCGCATCCTACGAGCAGTACTTC. Residues: CASSYTGGASYEQYF. This sequence joins TRBV7-9 and TRBJ2-7, with 9 bases fitting TRBD1. The CDR3 has 15 residues. Germline lookup yields CDR1 SEHNR and CDR2 FQNEAQ (reference sequence). J gave up 1 base and V 6 bases, and 7 bases lay outside the gene matches.

A few counts support this clone. V is TRBV29-1 and J is TRBJ1-1, with TRBD1 as a possible D gene (6 bases). The CDR3 has 13 residues. Germline CDR1 reads SQVTM; CDR2 reads ANQGSEA. V lost 4 bases and J 1 base, leaving 10 bases between the germline ends. The chain's CDR3 is CSVAQGWNTEAFF. The CDR3 DNA reads as TGCAGCGTTGCGCAGGGGTGGAACACTGAAGCTTTCTTT. The full variable domain, its missing parts supplied by reference TRBV29-1 and TRBJ1-1, is SAVISQKPSRDICQRGTSLTIQCQVDSQVTMMFWYRQQPGQSLTLIATANQGSEATYESGFVIDKFPISRPNLTFSTLTVSNMSPEDSSIYLCSVAQGWNTEAFFGQGTRLTVV.

The chain is built from TRBV4-3 and TRBJ1-1; 8 nucleotides agree with TRBD1. The CDR3 length is 15 residues. V shed 4 bases and J 1 base; nucleotides not matched to a gene: 5. Looked up from germline, CDR1 is LGHNA and CDR2 is YSLEER. CDR3 sequence: CASSRQGAPNTEAFF. In nucleotides, the CDR3 is TGCGCCAGCAGCCGGCAGGGGGCCCCGAACACTGAAGCTTTCTTT.

The rearrangement uses TRBV6-2 or TRBV6-3 and TRBJ2-2; no reliable D call. The CDR3 is 14 residues long. V was clipped by 2 bases and J by 7 bases, with 11 bases between them. Per the germline V gene, CDR1 is MNHEY and CDR2 is SVGEGT. The CDR3 sequence: CASSYVSGGGELFF. The CDR3 bases are TGTGCCAGCAGTTACGTTTCGGGTGGCGGGGAGCTGTTTTTT.

The chain employs TRBV12-5 and TRBJ2-2; possibly TRBD2 for D (5 bases). Germline loops: CDR1 LGHNT, CDR2 FRNRAP. The CDR3 extends over 15 amino acids. The V gene lost 6 bases and the J gene lost 4 bases, with 15 bases spanning the gap. The CDR3 DNA reads as TGTGCTAGTGGACCATACCGGGGTTTCACCGGGGAGCTGTTTTTT. Translated, it gives CASGPYRGFTGELFF.

This chain joins TRBV5-1 and TRBJ1-1; tentatively, D is TRBD1 (6 bases). The germline CDR1 and CDR2 sequences are SGHRS and YFSETQ. The CDR3 spans 15 residues. The V end lost 4 bases, the J end lost 13 bases, and 26 bases lay between the germline ends. The CDR3 sequence is CASSPQLGDTPGVFF. DNA for the CDR3: TGCGCCAGCAGCCCCCAATTGGGGGACACACCCGGGGTTTTCTTT.

The chain employs TRBV30 and TRBJ1-1; 7 nucleotides agree with TRBD1. The CDR3 runs to 16 residues. The trim removed 2 bases at V and 0 bases at J, leaving 9 bases unmatched. CDR1 is GTSNPN and CDR2 is SVGIG in the germline V gene (reference sequence). DNA of the CDR3: TGTGCCTGGAGTCCTGGATGGGGACAGATGAACACTGAAGCTTTCTTT. Residues: CAWSPGWGQMNTEAFF.

This clone is a singleton in its sample. This chain links TRBV6-5 with TRBJ1-3, with TRBD1 matching over 7 bases. CDR3 size: 15 residues. Germline loops: CDR1 MNHEY, CDR2 SVGAGI. The junction had 7 bases not matched to a gene; V was cut back by 8 bases and J by 0 bases. CDR3 loop: CASGPGTDSGNTIYF. Here the CDR3 DNA reads TGTGCCAGCGGTCCGGGGACAGACTCTGGAAACACCATATATTTT.

DNA of the CDR3: TGTGCCAGCAGCCGTGAGGGCAGCTCCTACAATGAGCAGTTCTTC. Protein sequence: CASSREGSSYNEQFF. V is TRBV7-9 and J is TRBJ2-1; D may be TRBD2 (5 bases). This CDR3 has 15 amino acids. Deletions cut 5 bases from V and 0 bases from J, with 11 bases between. Germline-derived CDR1 and CDR2 are SEHNR and FQNEAQ (reference sequence).

To note about this clone: At one end, the junction sequence differs from germline, possibly due to a read error. The chain carries TRBV5-8 and TRBJ2-3, with D perhaps matching TRBD2 (6 bases). There are 11 residues in the CDR3. Germline CDR1 and CDR2: SGHTS and YDEGEE. CDR3 loop: CSPGESFAQYF. CDR3 DNA sequence: TGCTCCCCGGGGGAGAGTTTCGCGCAGTATTTT.

This rearrangement joins TRBV9 to TRBJ1-1; tentatively, D is TRBD1 (6 bases). The CDR3 loop spans 15 amino acids. From germline, CDR1 is SGDLS and CDR2 YYNGEE. Trimming left V 0 bases short and J 4 bases short, with 13 bases between. CDR3 in amino acids: CASSVAAGDLTEAFF. CDR3 coding DNA: TGTGCCAGCAGCGTAGCGGCAGGGGACCTCACTGAAGCTTTCTTT.

The chain's CDR3 is CASSRGQGRYTF. DNA of the CDR3: TGTGCCAGCAGCCGTGGACAGGGTCGTTACACCTTC. The V gene is TRBV28, the J gene TRBJ1-2, with TRBD1 matching 8 bases. There are 12 residues in the CDR3. The V gene end was trimmed by 6 bases and the J gene end by 11 bases; junction bases not matched to a gene: 8. In germline, CDR1 is MDHEN, CDR2 SYDVKM.

This chain uses TRBV6-1 with TRBJ1-2; D is ambiguous. Germline V lookup: CDR1 MNHNS, CDR2 SASEGT. The CDR3 covers 12 residues. The V and J ends lost 2 bases and 5 bases respectively, with 6 bases between them. This chain's CDR3 is CASSEYMYGYTF. The CDR3 DNA sequence: TGTGCCAGCAGTGAATATATGTATGGCTACACCTTC.